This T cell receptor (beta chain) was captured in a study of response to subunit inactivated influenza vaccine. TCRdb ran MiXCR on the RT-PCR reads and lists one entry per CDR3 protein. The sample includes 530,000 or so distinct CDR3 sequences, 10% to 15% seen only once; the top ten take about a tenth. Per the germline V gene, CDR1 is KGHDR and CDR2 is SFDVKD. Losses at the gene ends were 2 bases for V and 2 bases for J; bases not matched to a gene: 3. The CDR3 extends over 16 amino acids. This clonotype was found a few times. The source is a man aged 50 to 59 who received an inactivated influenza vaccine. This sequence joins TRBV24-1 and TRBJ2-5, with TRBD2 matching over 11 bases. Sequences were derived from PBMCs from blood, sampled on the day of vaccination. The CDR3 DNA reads TGTGCCACCAGTGATTCCGGGACTAGCGGACAAGAGACCCAGTACTTC. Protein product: CATSDSGTSGQETQYF.